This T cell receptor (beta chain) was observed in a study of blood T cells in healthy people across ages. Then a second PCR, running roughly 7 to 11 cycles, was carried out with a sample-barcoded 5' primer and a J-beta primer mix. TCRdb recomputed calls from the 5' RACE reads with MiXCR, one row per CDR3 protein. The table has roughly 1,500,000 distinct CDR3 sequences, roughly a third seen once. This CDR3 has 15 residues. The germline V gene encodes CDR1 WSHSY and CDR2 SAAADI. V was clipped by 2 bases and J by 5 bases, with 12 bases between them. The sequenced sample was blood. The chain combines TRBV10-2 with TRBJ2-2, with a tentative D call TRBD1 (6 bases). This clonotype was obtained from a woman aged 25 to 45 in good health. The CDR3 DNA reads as TGCGCCAGCAGTGAGGTGGGGGCGCGGACCGGGGAGCTGTTTTTT. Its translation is CASSEVGARTGELFF.